This T cell receptor (beta chain) was sequenced in a study of T cells in Graves' hyperthyroidism and ophthalmopathy. It was uncontrolled infection, other autoimmune disease, pregnancy or lactation that excluded patients. Orbital computed tomography and thyroid ultrasound, together with serum TRAb and thyroxine and clinical symptoms, were used for diagnoses. The investigators amplified TCR beta CDR3 regions from RNA transcripts. TCR CDR3 underwent first-round RT-PCR with the HTBI primer set. Each CDR3 protein gets one entry after TCRdb re-called the multiplex PCR reads with MiXCR. Among about 600,000 distinct CDR3 sequences listed, roughly 15% were seen once. Germline CDR1 reads MDHEN; CDR2 reads SYDVKM. The CDR3 is made up of 17 amino acids. J gave up 1 base and V 3 bases, and 5 bases lay outside the gene matches. Findings and caveats of the study: Most thyroid clonotypes expanded above 0.001 appeared in blood too. A model built on 13 V-J features separated ophthalmopathy from stable hyperthyroidism.

This clonotype has ten or more counts. Its antigen is still unknown. The chain combines TRBV28 with TRBJ2-6, with TRBD2 matching 8 bases. Sequenced sample: blood. This receptor was identified in a woman in her 50s with Graves' ophthalmopathy. CDR3 in DNA: TGTGCCAGCAGTTTGGCTAGCGGGTTTTCTGGGGCCAACGTCCTGACTTTC. It is translated as CASSLASGFSGANVLTF.